The sample holds many counts of the clone carrying this T cell receptor (beta chain). Its antigen is as yet unknown. This entry is derived from a study of molecular identifiers for immune sequencing clone quantification. General study results and limits: Underestimated sizes of highly expanded clones could result from identical TCR molecules that share a barcode.

Libraries of bulk TCR were made by previously described methods (with listed TCR primers). In TCRdb, the PCR reads were re-called with MiXCR into one record per CDR3 protein. The data contain about 320,000 distinct CDR3 sequences, around 21% of them seen just once; the ten biggest clones take up approximately 0.8%. After removal of 6 bases from V and 2 bases from J, the junction contained 8 bases not matched to a gene. CDR3 length: 16 amino acids. CDR1 and CDR2 from the germline V gene are SGHVS and FQNEAQ. The clonotype was recovered from a human donor in good health. Some libraries in this study had Jurkat cell RNA spiked in. The chain uses TRBV7-8 and TRBJ1-5; 9 bases fit TRBD1. Sequenced: naive CD8+ T cells from blood, with Jurkat cell RNA spiked in. Subset meaning: FACS-sorted CD8+CD4-CCR7+CD45RA+ naive T cells. The CDR3 protein is CASSPGQGIGNQPQHF. The DNA of the CDR3 is TGTGCCAGCAGTCCCGGACAGGGGATTGGCAATCAGCCCCAGCATTTT.